This T cell receptor (beta chain) was retrieved from a study of Ad26.COV2.S vaccination and SARS-CoV-2 variants. Method: immunoSEQ multiplex PCR; TCRdb's copy keeps in-frame clones and lacks some. This table has roughly 450,000 clones, 90% appearing once. Treatment in this sample: roughly 18 received Ad26.COV2.S at low or high dose, single or two shots; 5 received placebo; per-sample allocation not given. Collection of the samples took place on day 63 after the first injection of vaccine or placebo. In germline, CDR1 is LNHDA, CDR2 SQIVND (reference sequence). The CDR3 totals 15 residues. Trimming removed 4 bases from V and 2 bases from J, with 15 bases in between.

The TCR was taken from a person aged 18-65 years who received the Ad26.COV2.S COVID-19 vaccine or a placebo. The source was peripheral blood, collected in a trial of Ad26.COV2.S vaccine versus placebo. V gene TRBV19 combines with J gene TRBJ2-7, with D tentatively TRBD1 (6 bases). CDR3 nucleotide sequence: TGTGCCAGTAGTAGGGACAAAAAAAATCCCTACGAGCAGTACTTC. Translation gives CASSRDKKNPYEQYF.